The text below deals with one T cell receptor (beta chain). Antigen unknown. This sample is part of a study of cytomegalovirus exposure and HLA in healthy donors. Study observations and caveats: Sequences of the TCR beta chain were said to predict the HLA-A and HLA-B alleles of most subjects accurately. Earlier results showed most TCR beta V segments being productive about 87% or about 30% of the time. Rare sequences made up most TCRs, while some public TCRs were found in many donors. CMV serostatus stood as the only immune exposure information on hand.

The PCR ran on 60 Vbeta and 13 Jbeta primers. Some clones are missing from TCRdb's copy, which holds only in-frame ones; the method was immunoSEQ multiplex PCR. The sample lists about 120,000 clones, 74% occurring once. CDR1 MDHEN and CDR2 SYDVKM come from the germline V gene. The CDR3 consists of 14 residues. The V gene end was trimmed by 7 bases and the J gene end by 9 bases; junction bases not matched to a gene: 10. The chain is built from TRBV28 and TRBJ2-7; 12 nucleotides align to TRBD2. This TCR came from a human donor in good health. Source material: PBMCs. The CDR3: CASTWTSGEKLQYF. CDR3 DNA: TGTGCCAGCACCTGGACTAGCGGGGAAAAACTGCAGTACTTC.